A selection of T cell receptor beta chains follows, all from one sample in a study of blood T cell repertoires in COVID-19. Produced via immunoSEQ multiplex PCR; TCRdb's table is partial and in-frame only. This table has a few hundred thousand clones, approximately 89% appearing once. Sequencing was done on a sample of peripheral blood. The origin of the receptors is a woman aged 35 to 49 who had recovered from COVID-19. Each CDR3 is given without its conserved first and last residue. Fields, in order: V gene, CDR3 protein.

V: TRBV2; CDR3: ASSESLAGAHTQY
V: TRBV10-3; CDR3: AILAGISPSDTQY
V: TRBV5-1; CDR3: ASSSGAGQNRRYNEQF
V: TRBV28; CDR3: ASSLPGDYGYT
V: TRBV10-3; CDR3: AIRAGVTDTQY
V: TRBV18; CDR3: ASSPPRGTDTQY
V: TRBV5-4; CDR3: ASSRPGDMGNTIY
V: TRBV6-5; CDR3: ASSYSGQGAHEQY
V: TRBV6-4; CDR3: ASTMRPDQETQY
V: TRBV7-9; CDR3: ASSLVRPAASNTGELF
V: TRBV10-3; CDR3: ASKIVEKLF
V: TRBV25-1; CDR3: ASRLDGGI
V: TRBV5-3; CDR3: ARTPGGARTDTQY
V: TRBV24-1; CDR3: ATSPGTGNTGELF
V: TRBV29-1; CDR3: TGSTYNEQF
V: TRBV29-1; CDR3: SVETGGREKLF
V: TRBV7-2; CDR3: ASSLLGGARLHNEQF
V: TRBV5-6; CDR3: ASSLFTEEAF
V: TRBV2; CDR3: ASSSGSKKKEQY
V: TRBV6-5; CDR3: ATRASGVQETQY
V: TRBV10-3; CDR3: AISQTGGTEAF
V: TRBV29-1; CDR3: SGSFRGHSNEQF
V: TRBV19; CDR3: ASRLPNERDRYGYT
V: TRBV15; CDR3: ATSERRGTEAF
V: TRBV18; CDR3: ASSPDRAGTEAF
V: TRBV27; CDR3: ASSTAPRRVDTQY